The 18 T cell receptor beta chains given below trace back to one sample, sequenced in a study of glioma-infiltrating T cells after dendritic cell vaccination. TCRdb's table, derived via immunoSEQ multiplex PCR, lists solely in-frame clones and lacks some. The profile shows about 64,000 clones, roughly nine tenths of them singletons. Stated time point: after dendritic cell vaccination, including at tumor progression/relapse. The sample consisted of blood, taken after dendritic cell vaccination. These receptors came from a human donor with glioblastoma.

V and J are TRBV7-2 and TRBJ1-2; 10 bases line up with TRBD1. CDR3 length: 18 amino acids. CDR1 is SGHTA, CDR2 FQGNSA, per germline. V was pared by 3 bases and J by 7 bases, with 17 bases of the junction left unmatched. This CDR3 reads CASSLGLRPGQGLGGYTF. The CDR3 DNA is TGTGCCAGCAGCTTGGGACTGAGACCGGGACAGGGGTTAGGTGGCTACACCTTC.

This chain joins TRBV30 and TRBJ1-6, with D possibly matching TRBD1 (5 bases). V gave up 0 bases and J gave up 7 bases, with 13 bases separating them. The germline CDR1 and CDR2 sequences are GTSNPN and SVGIG (reference sequence). The CDR3 length is 15 residues. CDR3 DNA sequence: TGTGCCTGGAGTGTACCGTGGAGGGACAATTCACCCCTCCACTTT. Translating it yields CAWSVPWRDNSPLHF. The full variable domain, completed using reference TRBV30 and TRBJ1-6, is SQTIHQWPATLVQPVGSPLSLECTVEGTSNPNLYWYRQAAGRGLQLLFYSVGIGQISSEVPQNLSASRPQDRQFILSSKKLLLSDSGFYLCAWSVPWRDNSPLHFGNGTRLTVT.

This chain connects TRBV19 to TRBJ1-5; perhaps TRBD1 as D (5 bases). The CDR3 is 14 amino acids. CDR1 is LNHDA and CDR2 is SQIVND in the germline V gene (reference sequence). V was pared by 5 bases and J by 2 bases, with 10 bases between. The CDR3: CASSGWGGNQPQHF. CDR3 coding DNA: TGTGCCAGTAGTGGTTGGGGGGGCAATCAGCCCCAGCATTTT.

The chain uses TRBV7-8 and TRBJ1-1, with D possibly being TRBD1 (5 bases). Germline V lookup: CDR1 SGHVS, CDR2 FQNEAQ. V lost 0 bases, J lost 1 base, and 12 bases lay in between. The CDR3 runs to 16 residues. CDR3 bases: TGTGCCAGCAGCTTAGCGGGGGGGAGGAGGAACACTGAAGCTTTCTTT. Protein sequence: CASSLAGGRRNTEAFF.

The CDR3 region is CASSYSGLPGYTF. In DNA form, the CDR3 reads TGTGCCAGCAGTTACTCCGGACTGCCGGGCTACACCTTC. The chain links TRBV6-5 to TRBJ1-2, with D unresolved. The CDR3 is 13 residues long. The V and J ends lost 0 bases and 8 bases respectively, with 10 bases between them. Germline V lookup: CDR1 MNHEY, CDR2 SVGAGI.

V usage is TRBV6-1 and J usage is TRBJ1-5, with a possible D match to TRBD1 (5 bases). Per the germline V gene, CDR1 is MNHNS and CDR2 is SASEGT. The CDR3 consists of 16 residues. Trimming pared 1 base from V and 1 base from J, leaving 11 bases between. CDR3 sequence: CASSEVGQGSNQPQHF. CDR3 bases: TGTGCCAGCAGTGAAGTGGGCCAGGGAAGCAATCAGCCCCAGCATTTT.

V is TRBV7-2 and J is TRBJ2-1, with a weak D call TRBD2 (5 bases). The CDR3 totals 15 residues. CDR1 and CDR2 from the germline V gene are SGHTA and FQGNSA. V lost 2 bases, J lost 7 bases, and 15 bases lay in between. The CDR3 DNA sequence: TGTGCCAGCAGCTTACCGAGCGGAGCGGTGAATGAGCAGTTCTTC. Its protein is CASSLPSGAVNEQFF.

The rearrangement uses TRBV28 and TRBJ2-7; D remains ambiguous. CDR1 MDHEN and CDR2 SYDVKM come from the germline V gene. The CDR3 is 8 amino acids. The CDR3 protein is CAQYEQYF. CDR3 nucleotide sequence: TGTGCTCAATACGAGCAGTACTTC.

The CDR3 here is CASSGPQDKNFYGYTF. CDR3 nucleotide sequence: TGTGCCAGCAGCGGGCCTCAAGACAAAAACTTTTATGGCTACACCTTC. The genes are TRBV9 and TRBJ1-2; the D is unclear. Between the trimmed V and J ends, which lost 3 bases and 5 bases, there was a span of 20 bases. The length of the CDR3 is 16 residues. CDR1 is SGDLS and CDR2 is YYNGEE in the germline V gene.

The J gene is TRBJ1-1, the V gene TRBV27; 7 positions match TRBD1. Per germline, CDR1 MNHEY and CDR2 SMNVEV (reference sequence). The junction had 7 bases not matched to a gene; V was cut back by 5 bases and J by 1 base. CDR3 length equals 15 residues. The CDR3 spells CASSLRTGRNTEAFF. CDR3 DNA: TGTGCCAGCAGTCTGCGGACAGGTAGGAACACTGAAGCTTTCTTT.

This clone was found once. A read error may produce the germline difference seen at one junction end. This same CDR3 is encoded by further DNA sequences in the sample. This chain joins TRBV4-1 and TRBJ2-7; 8 nucleotides match TRBD1. Germline CDR1 MGHRA, CDR2 YSYEKL. There are 14 residues in the CDR3. The chain's CDR3 is CASSQPTGVQEQYF. CDR3 in DNA: TGCGCCAGCAGCCAACCGACAGGGGTGCAAGAGCAATACTTC.

The chain joins TRBV5-1 to TRBJ2-1; 11 bases are a match to TRBD2. Losses at the gene ends were 1 base for V and 2 bases for J; bases not matched to a gene: 2. Germline-derived CDR1 and CDR2 are SGHRS and YFSETQ. The CDR3 covers 16 residues. CDR3 sequence (DNA): TGCGCCAGCAGCTTGACTAGCGGGAGTCCCTACAATGAGCAGTTCTTC. This codes for CASSLTSGSPYNEQFF.

The chain uses TRBV5-6 and TRBJ2-1; the match to TRBD2 covers 13 bases. Looked up from germline, CDR1 is SGHDT and CDR2 is YYEEEE. The CDR3 is 16 residues long. With 3 bases clipped from V and 8 bases from J, the junction kept 8 bases outside the gene matches. CDR3 sequence (DNA): TGTGCCAGCAGCTGGGGGGGACTAGCGGGAATCGATGAGCAGTTCTTC. This sequence encodes CASSWGGLAGIDEQFF.

The chain has TRBV5-5 and TRBJ2-1; no reliable D call. CDR3 size: 14 residues. Germline V gene sequence: CDR1 SGHKS, CDR2 YYEKEE (reference sequence). Trimming removed 1 base from V and 5 bases from J, with 10 bases in between. CDR3 sequence (DNA): TGTGCCAGCAGCTTGATAACACAAAACAATGAGCAGTTCTTC. Translated: CASSLITQNNEQFF.

The chain has TRBV5-1 and TRBJ2-6; D perhaps matches TRBD2 (6 bases). CDR1 and CDR2 (germline): SGHRS, YFSETQ. Trimming pared 0 bases from V and 4 bases from J, leaving 8 bases between. The CDR3 has 15 residues. The CDR3 loop is CASSLGGTGANVLTF. The CDR3 DNA is TGCGCCAGCAGCTTGGGCGGGACCGGGGCCAACGTCCTGACTTTC.

This chain connects TRBV19 to TRBJ1-1, with a possible D match to TRBD1 (5 bases). Trimming shortened V by 1 base and J by 0 bases, and 6 bases separated the two germline ends. The CDR3 totals 14 residues. Germline V gene lookup returns CDR1 LNHDA and CDR2 SQIVND (reference sequence). The CDR3 sequence: CASSIVGVNTEAFF. For the CDR3, the DNA is TGTGCCAGTAGTATAGTAGGGGTGAACACTGAAGCTTTCTTT.

The V and J genes are TRBV18 and TRBJ2-5, with 7 bases lining up with TRBD2. The ends lost 6 bases at V and 1 base at J; junction bases unmatched: 2. This CDR3 spans 13 amino acids. From germline, CDR1 is KGHSH and CDR2 LQKENI. CDR3 sequence (DNA): TGTGCCAGCTCGGGACTATTCCAAGAGACCCAGTACTTC. Its translation: CASSGLFQETQYF.

The chain is built from TRBV7-9 and TRBJ2-3; weak D call: TRBD2 (6 bases). Germline V lookup: CDR1 SEHNR, CDR2 FQNEAQ (reference sequence). This CDR3 is built from 15 residues. The V end lost 7 bases, the J end lost 8 bases, and 22 bases lay between the germline ends. CDR3 loop: CASTPPTRGLGTQYF. DNA of the CDR3: TGTGCCAGCACCCCCCCGACTAGGGGTCTGGGTACGCAGTATTTT.